The 6 T cell receptor beta chains below were found in one sample sequenced in a study of Ad26.COV2.S vaccination and SARS-CoV-2 variants (dated by TCRdb to the early 2020s). According to the study, the label for this sample's treatment or condition signals: 15 to 20 received Ad26.COV2.S at low or high dose, single or two shots; about 5 received placebo; per-sample allocation not given. For vaccine and placebo recipients, repertoires were sequenced using samples collected on day 63 after the first injection. Library preparation was by the immunoSEQ multiplex PCR assay. Drawn from immuneACCESS, this table holds only the in-frame rearrangements with V and J called that TCRdb kept. Clones are partly lost; checked studies trace under half to an unresolved V gene and leave the rest unexplained. The sample has 400,000 or so clones on record, roughly nine tenths of them singletons. Approximately 3.7% of the sample is held by the ten biggest clonotypes.

Sequenced material: peripheral blood, taken in a trial of Ad26.COV2.S vaccine versus placebo. These receptors were collected from a person between 18 and 65 years old who received the Ad26.COV2.S COVID-19 vaccine or a placebo.

The rearrangement joins TRBV20-1 to TRBJ2-1; D gene unclear. V was pared by 0 bases and J by 11 bases, with 8 bases between. CDR3 size: 11 residues. Germline CDR1 DFQATT, CDR2 SNEGSKA (reference sequence). The CDR3 protein is CSAREATQQFF. The CDR3 nucleotides are TGCAGTGCTAGAGAAGCGACTCAGCAGTTCTTC.

V is TRBV7-9 and J is TRBJ2-5; TRBD1 matches 7 bases. The CDR3 has 14 amino acids. The J segment lost 5 bases and the V segment lost 5 bases, leaving 8 bases of the junction unmatched. Germline V gene lookup returns CDR1 SEHNR and CDR2 FQNEAQ (reference sequence). CDR3 in DNA: TGTGCCAGCAGCCCCCGAGGGGGCGTCGAGACCCAGTACTTC. It encodes CASSPRGGVETQYF. Based on the CDR3 plus reference TRBV7-9 and TRBJ2-5, the full variable domain is DTGVSQNPRHKITKRGQNVTFRCDPISEHNRLYWYRQTLGQGPEFLTYFQNEAQLEKSRLLSDRFSAERPKGSFSTLEIQRTEQGDSAMYLCASSPRGGVETQYFGPGTRLLVL.

This chain connects TRBV10-3 to TRBJ1-3; D gene ambiguous. V shed 0 bases and J shed 0 bases, with 6 bases lying between them. From germline, CDR1 is ENHRY and CDR2 SYGVKD. CDR3 length: 15 amino acids. The CDR3 DNA reads TGTGCCATCAGTGAGTCCCCAGGCTCTGGAAACACCATATATTTT. Its protein is CAISESPGSGNTIYF.

This clone was recorded at least ten times. The chain links TRBV10-3 to TRBJ2-2, with no clear D. CDR1 and CDR2 from the germline V gene are ENHRY and SYGVKD. Between the trimmed V and J ends, which lost 6 bases and 1 base, there was a span of 12 bases. This CDR3 region has 15 residues. DNA of the CDR3: TGTGCCATCAGGCCAGCAGGCGGGAACACCGGGGAGCTGTTTTTT. Translation gives CAIRPAGGNTGELFF.

The chain combines TRBV4-2 with TRBJ1-6; 7 bases agree with TRBD1. CDR1 is LGHNA, CDR2 YNFKEQ, per germline. This CDR3 has 16 amino acids. V dropped 3 bases and J dropped 9; count of bases not matched to a gene: 11. The CDR3 nucleotides read TGTGCCAGCAGCCAGAAACCCCCCAGGGGGGGTTCACCCCTCCACTTT. This gives the protein CASSQKPPRGGSPLHF.

The CDR3 protein is CASSLTGEANEKLFF. In DNA form, the CDR3 reads TGTGCCAGTTCCTTGACAGGGGAGGCTAATGAAAAACTGTTTTTT. J is TRBJ1-4 and V is TRBV10-3; TRBD1 aligns across 8 bases. The CDR3 length is 15 residues. J gave up 3 bases and V 10 bases, and 10 bases lay outside the gene matches. Per germline, CDR1 ENHRY and CDR2 SYGVKD.